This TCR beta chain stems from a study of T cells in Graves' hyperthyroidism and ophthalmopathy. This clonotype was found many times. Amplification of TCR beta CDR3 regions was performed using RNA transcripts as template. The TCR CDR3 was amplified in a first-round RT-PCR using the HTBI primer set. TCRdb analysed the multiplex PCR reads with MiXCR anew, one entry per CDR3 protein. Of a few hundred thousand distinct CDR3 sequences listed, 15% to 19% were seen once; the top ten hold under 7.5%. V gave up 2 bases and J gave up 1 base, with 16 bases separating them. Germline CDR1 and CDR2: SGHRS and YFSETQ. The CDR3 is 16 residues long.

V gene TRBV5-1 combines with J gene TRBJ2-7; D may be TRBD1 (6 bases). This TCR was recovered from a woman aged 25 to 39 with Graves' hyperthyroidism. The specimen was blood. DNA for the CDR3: TGCGCCAGCAGCTTCCCCCGGGGACACACTTCCTACGAGCAGTACTTC. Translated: CASSFPRGHTSYEQYF.